This record concerns one T cell receptor beta chain sequence. This sample is part of a study of healthy donors' naive CD4 and CD8 T cells. On the study more broadly: Donors came from three age groups: 20-25, 40-50 and 60-70 years.

TCR libraries were built from approximately 520 ng of total RNA by linear amplification. Authors' analysis steps: About 80,000 TCR alpha transcripts were sequenced from 5 or 6 healthy donors. TCRdb used MiXCR to reprocess the reads, holding one entry per CDR3 protein. It is TCRdb's table, rather than the study itself, that gives the V and J calls and clone size. Of around 180,000 distinct CDR3 sequences listed, about four fifths are singletons. Germline V gene lookup returns CDR1 SQVTM and CDR2 ANQGSEA. The V end lost 5 bases, the J end lost 2 bases, and 20 bases lay between the germline ends. The length of the CDR3 is 16 residues.

The material sequenced was naive CD4+ and CD8+ T cells sorted from blood, pooled from several donors. The chain uses TRBV29-1 and TRBJ2-3; D assignment may be TRBD1 or TRBD2 (6 bases each). The sequence came from a pool of human donors in good health; the sample pools cells from several healthy donors. In nucleotides, the CDR3 is TGCAGCGTTCAGGGGAGGAGGGGGACTTACACAGATACGCAGTATTTT. Protein sequence: CSVQGRRGTYTDTQYF.